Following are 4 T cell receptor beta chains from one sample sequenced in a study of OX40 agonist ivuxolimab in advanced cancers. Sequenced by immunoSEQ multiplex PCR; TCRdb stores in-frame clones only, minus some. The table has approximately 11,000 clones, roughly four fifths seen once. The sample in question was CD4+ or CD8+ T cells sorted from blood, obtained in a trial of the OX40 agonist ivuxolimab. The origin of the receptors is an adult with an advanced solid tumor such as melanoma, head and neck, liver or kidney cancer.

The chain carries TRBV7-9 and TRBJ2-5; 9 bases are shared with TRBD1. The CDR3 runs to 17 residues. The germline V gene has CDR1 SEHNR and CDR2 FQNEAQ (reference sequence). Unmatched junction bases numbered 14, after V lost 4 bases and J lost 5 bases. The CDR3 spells CASSSPPGTGGKETQYF. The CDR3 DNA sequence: TGTGCCAGCAGCTCGCCACCCGGAACAGGGGGCAAGGAGACCCAGTACTTC.

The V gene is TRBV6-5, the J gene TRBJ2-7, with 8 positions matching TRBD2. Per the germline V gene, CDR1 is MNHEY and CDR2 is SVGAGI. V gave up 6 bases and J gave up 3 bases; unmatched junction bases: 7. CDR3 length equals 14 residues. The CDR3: CASRGRGGDYEQYF. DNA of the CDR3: TGTGCCAGCAGGGGACGGGGGGGAGACTACGAGCAGTACTTC.

The CDR3 sequence: CASSPGRRTEAFF. DNA for the CDR3: TGTGCCAGCAGTCCGGGGCGACGGACTGAAGCTTTCTTT. The chain joins TRBV27 to TRBJ1-1; D may be TRBD1 (5 bases). The CDR3 totals 13 residues. V lost 5 bases, J lost 5 bases, and 12 bases lay in between. Germline CDR1 MNHEY, CDR2 SMNVEV (reference sequence).

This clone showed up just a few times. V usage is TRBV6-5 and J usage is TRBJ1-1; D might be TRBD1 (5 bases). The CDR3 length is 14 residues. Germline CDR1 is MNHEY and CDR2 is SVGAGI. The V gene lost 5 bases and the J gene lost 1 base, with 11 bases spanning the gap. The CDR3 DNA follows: TGTGCCAGCAGTGAAACAGGAGGGAACACTGAAGCTTTCTTT. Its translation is CASSETGGNTEAFF.